This T cell receptor beta chain was profiled in a study of T cell repertoires in cytomegalovirus infection. Whole-study context: Public TCR beta signatures indicated both CMV infection and matching HLA type. Study-wide points: Cumulative public TCR beta family frequency identified carriers of CMV plus the relevant HLA. The ex vivo response showed dominance by HLA-C-restricted CMV-specific TCR beta clonotypes.

The length of the CDR3 is 12 residues. CDR1 is SGHTA, CDR2 FQGNSA, per germline. Trimming stripped 10 bases from V and 0 bases from J, with 9 bases between. As to this clonotype: Its antigen is still unknown. A clone one base away is much larger, so this may be a read error.

One entry per CDR3 protein results from TCRdb running MiXCR on the reads. The sample consists of around 900,000 distinct CDR3 sequences, approximately 31% of them appearing once. V is TRBV7-2 and J is TRBJ1-1, with D unclear. The sequence was collected from a human donor in good health (CMV status not recorded). Some clones in this sample may be carry-over from other donors' samples. The sample here was cultured CD8+ T cells from PBMCs, taken from culture after CMV antigen stimulation. Here the CDR3 reads CAIPMVNTEAFF. The CDR3 nucleotides are TGTGCCATCCCAATGGTGAACACTGAAGCTTTCTTT.